Sequencing of this TCR beta chain was carried out in a study of radiation and T cells in renal cell carcinoma. TCRdb keeps only in-frame clones here, not all; method: immunoSEQ multiplex PCR. Among some 130,000 clones, over 75% were seen once, and the ten largest hold 1.5% to 2%. Trimming cost V 0 bases and J 0 bases, with 9 bases left between them. CDR1 and CDR2 (germline): LGHNA, YSLEER. The CDR3 spans 16 residues. On this clone: Its target is not known.

Study-level findings and limits: Baseline intratumoral clonotype presence is unknown without pretreatment biopsies.

Time point noted: blood 2 weeks post-SBRT. Treatment defined: 15 Gy SBRT to primary tumor, nephrectomy 4 weeks later. The patient's renal cell carcinoma had clear cell pathology. The specimen comprised blood, sampled from a patient whose treatment included radiotherapy and nephrectomy. This sequence originates from a woman aged 55-69 years with renal cell carcinoma. This chain uses TRBV4-3 with TRBJ2-1; D gene unclear. CDR3 nucleotides: TGCGCCAGCAGCCAAGATCCGCGGAGCTCCTACAATGAGCAGTTCTTC. As protein: CASSQDPRSSYNEQFF.